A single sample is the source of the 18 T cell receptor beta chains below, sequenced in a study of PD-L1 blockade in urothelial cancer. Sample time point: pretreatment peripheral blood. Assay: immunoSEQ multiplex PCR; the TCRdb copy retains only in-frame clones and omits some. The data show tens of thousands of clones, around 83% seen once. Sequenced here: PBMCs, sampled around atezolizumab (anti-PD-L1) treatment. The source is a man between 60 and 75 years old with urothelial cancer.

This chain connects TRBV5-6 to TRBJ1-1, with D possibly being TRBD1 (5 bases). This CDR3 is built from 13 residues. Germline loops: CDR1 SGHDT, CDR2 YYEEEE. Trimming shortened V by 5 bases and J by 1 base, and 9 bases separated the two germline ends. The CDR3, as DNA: TGTGCCAGCAGTCAAGGGGAGAACACTGAAGCTTTCTTT. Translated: CASSQGENTEAFF.

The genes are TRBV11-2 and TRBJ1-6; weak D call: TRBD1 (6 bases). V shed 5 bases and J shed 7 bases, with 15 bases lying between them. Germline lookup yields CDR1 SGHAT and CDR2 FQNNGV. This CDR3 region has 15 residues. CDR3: CASSPVARGNSPLHF. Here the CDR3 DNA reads TGTGCCAGCAGCCCCGTGGCCAGGGGCAATTCACCCCTCCACTTT. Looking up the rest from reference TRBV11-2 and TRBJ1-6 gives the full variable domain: EAGVAQSPRYKIIEKRQSVAFWCNPISGHATLYWYQQILGQGPKLLIQFQNNGVVDDSQLPKDRFSAERLKGVDSTLKIQPAKLEDSAVYLCASSPVARGNSPLHFGNGTRLTVT.

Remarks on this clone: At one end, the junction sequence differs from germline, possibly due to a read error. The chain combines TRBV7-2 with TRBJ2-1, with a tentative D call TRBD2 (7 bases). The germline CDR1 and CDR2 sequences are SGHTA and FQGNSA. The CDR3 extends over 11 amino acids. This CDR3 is CAERGGGEQLF. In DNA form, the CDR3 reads TGTGCCGAGAGGGGGGGCGGGGAGCAGCTCTTC.

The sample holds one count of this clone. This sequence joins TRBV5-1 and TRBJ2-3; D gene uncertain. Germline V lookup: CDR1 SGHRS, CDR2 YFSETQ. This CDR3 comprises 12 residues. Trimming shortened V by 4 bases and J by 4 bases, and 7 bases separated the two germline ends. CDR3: CASSLPADTQYF. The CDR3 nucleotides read TGCGCCAGCAGCCTACCGGCAGATACGCAGTATTTT.

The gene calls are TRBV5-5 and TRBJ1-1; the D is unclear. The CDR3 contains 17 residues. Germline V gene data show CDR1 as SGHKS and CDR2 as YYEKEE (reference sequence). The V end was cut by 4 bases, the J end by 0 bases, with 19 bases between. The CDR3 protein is CASSPGFRLTMNTEAFF. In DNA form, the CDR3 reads TGTGCCAGCAGCCCCGGGTTCCGCCTGACGATGAACACTGAAGCTTTCTTT.

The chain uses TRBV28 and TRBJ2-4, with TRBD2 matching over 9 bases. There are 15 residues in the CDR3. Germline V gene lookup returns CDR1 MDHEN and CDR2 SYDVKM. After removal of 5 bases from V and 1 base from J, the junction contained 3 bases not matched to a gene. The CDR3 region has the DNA TGTGCCAGCAGTATTAGCGGGAGCGCCAAAAACATTCAGTACTTC. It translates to CASSISGSAKNIQYF.

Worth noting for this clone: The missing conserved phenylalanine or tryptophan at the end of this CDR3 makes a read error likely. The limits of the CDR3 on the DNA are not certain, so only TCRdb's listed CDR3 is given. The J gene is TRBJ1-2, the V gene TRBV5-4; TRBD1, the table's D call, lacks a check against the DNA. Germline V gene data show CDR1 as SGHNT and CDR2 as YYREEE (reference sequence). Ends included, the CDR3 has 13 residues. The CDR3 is CASSLGEGQRTHV.

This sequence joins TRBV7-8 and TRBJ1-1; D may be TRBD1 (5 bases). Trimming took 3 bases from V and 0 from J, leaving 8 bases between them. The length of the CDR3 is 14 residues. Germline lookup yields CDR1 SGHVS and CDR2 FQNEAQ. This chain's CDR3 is CASSLRQLNTEAFF. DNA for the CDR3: TGTGCCAGCAGCTTGAGACAGCTGAACACTGAAGCTTTCTTT.

Here the CDR3 reads CARSLGRRKDPYETQYF. CDR3 DNA: TGTGCCAGAAGCTTGGGTCGGAGGAAGGACCCTTACGAGACCCAGTACTTC. The chain carries TRBV5-3 and TRBJ2-5, with TRBD2 as a possible D gene (5 bases). TRBV5-3 is an open reading frame whose function is uncertain. This CDR3 has 17 residues. V lost 0 bases and J lost 5, with 20 bases in between.

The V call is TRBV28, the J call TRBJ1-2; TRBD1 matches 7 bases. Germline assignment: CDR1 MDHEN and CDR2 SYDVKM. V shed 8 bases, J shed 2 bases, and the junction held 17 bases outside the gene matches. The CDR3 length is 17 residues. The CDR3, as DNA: TGTGCCAGCTCATTACTCGGGGGACAGATCTCAAACTATGGCTACACCTTC. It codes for CASSLLGGQISNYGYTF.

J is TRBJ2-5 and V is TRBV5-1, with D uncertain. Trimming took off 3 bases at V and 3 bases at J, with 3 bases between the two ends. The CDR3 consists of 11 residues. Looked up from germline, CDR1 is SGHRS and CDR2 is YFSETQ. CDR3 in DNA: TGCGCCAGCAGCTATAAAGAGACCCAGTACTTC. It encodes CASSYKETQYF. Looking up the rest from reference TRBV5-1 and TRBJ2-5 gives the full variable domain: KAGVTQTPRYLIKTRGQQVTLSCSPISGHRSVSWYQQTPGQGLQFLFEYFSETQRNKGNFPGRFSGRQFSNSRSEMNVSTLELGDSALYLCASSYKETQYFGPGTRLLVL.

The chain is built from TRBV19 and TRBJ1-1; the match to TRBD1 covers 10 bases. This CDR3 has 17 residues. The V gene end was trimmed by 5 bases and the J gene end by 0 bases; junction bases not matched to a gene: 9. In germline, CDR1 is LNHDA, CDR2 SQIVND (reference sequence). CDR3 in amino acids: CASSPRTGGWVNTEAFF. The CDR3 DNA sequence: TGTGCCAGTAGTCCCCGGACAGGGGGATGGGTGAACACTGAAGCTTTCTTT.

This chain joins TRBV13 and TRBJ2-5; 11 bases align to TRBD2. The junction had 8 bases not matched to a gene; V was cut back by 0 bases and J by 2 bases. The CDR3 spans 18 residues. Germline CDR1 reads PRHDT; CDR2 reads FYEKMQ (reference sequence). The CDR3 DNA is TGTGCCAGCAGCTTAGGGGGGACGACTAGCGGGAAACAAGAGACCCAGTACTTC. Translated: CASSLGGTTSGKQETQYF.

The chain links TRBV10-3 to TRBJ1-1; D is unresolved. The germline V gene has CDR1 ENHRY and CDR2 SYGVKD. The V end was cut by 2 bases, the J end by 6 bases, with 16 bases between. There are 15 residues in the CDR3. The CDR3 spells CAISEGGLNLAEAFF. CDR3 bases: TGTGCCATCAGTGAGGGAGGGCTAAATTTGGCTGAAGCTTTCTTT.

The CDR3 is CASSPAGTGDLEQYF. The CDR3 region has the DNA TGTGCCAGTAGCCCAGCCGGGACAGGGGACCTCGAGCAGTACTTC. The chain is built from TRBV19 and TRBJ2-7; 10 positions match TRBD1. Germline V gene sequence: CDR1 LNHDA, CDR2 SQIVND (reference sequence). Unmatched junction bases numbered 11, after V lost 6 bases and J lost 6 bases. The CDR3 is 15 amino acids.

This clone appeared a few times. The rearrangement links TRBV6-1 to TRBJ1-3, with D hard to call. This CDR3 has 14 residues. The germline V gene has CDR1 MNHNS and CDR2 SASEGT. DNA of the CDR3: TGTGCGAGTCGAACGGGTTGGTCTGGAAACACCATATATTTT. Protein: CASRTGWSGNTIYF.

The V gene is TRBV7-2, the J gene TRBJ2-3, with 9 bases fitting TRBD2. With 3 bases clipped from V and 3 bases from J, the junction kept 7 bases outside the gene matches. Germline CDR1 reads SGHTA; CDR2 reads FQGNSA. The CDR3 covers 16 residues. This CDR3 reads CASSFSGGRGTDTQYF. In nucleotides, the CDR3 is TGTGCCAGCAGCTTTTCGGGCGGGAGGGGAACAGATACGCAGTATTTT.

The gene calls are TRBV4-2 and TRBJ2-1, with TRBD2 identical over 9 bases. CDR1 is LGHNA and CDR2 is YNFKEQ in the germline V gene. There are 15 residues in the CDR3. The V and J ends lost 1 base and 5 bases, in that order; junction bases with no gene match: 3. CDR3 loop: CASSQVAGAHNEQFF. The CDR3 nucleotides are TGTGCCAGCAGCCAAGTAGCGGGGGCCCACAATGAGCAGTTCTTC.